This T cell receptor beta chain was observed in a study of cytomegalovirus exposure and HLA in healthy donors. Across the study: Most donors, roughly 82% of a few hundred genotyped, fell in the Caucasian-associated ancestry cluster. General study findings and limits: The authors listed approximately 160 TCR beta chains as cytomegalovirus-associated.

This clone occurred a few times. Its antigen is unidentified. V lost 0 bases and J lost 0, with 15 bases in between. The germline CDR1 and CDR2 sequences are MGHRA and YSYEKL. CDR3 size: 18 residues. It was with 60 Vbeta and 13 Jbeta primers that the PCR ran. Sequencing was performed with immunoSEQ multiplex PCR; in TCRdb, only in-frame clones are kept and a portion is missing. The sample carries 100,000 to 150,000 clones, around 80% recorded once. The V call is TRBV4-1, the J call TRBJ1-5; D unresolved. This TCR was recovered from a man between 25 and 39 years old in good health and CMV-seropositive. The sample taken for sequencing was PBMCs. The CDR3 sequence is CASSQEGRGRDSNQPQHF. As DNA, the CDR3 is TGCGCCAGCAGCCAAGAGGGCCGGGGAAGGGATAGCAATCAGCCCCAGCATTTT.